These 5 T cell receptor beta chains were sequenced from one sample in a study of shared clonotypes between healthy human individuals. Clones were read by immunoSEQ multiplex PCR, and TCRdb kept only the in-frame ones, dropping some. The profile covers more than 450,000 clones, with 79% appearing a single time and 13% taken by the ten largest. Sequenced material: PBMCs. Source of these receptors: a woman aged 40-49 years in good health. Some clones in this sample may be carry-over from other donors' samples.

The chain recombines TRBV14 with TRBJ2-7, with a tentative D call TRBD2 (6 bases). The germline CDR1 and CDR2 sequences are SGHDN and FVKESK. CDR3 length: 16 residues. The ends were cut back, 0 bases at V and 5 bases at J, with 17 bases in the middle. CDR3 in amino acids: CASSQDFQGGMNEQYF. CDR3 DNA: TGTGCCAGCAGCCAAGATTTCCAGGGAGGAATGAACGAGCAGTACTTC.

CDR3 protein: CASSPESLSNSPLHF. In DNA form, the CDR3 reads TGCGCCAGCAGCCCCGAATCCCTGTCCAATTCACCCCTCCACTTT. The gene calls are TRBV4-3 and TRBJ1-6; D is uncertain. Trimming removed 4 bases from V and 7 bases from J, with 14 bases in between. This CDR3 comprises 15 residues. Germline V CDR1 and CDR2: LGHNA, YSLEER.

This clone was seen more than once but under ten times. V gene TRBV5-4 combines with J gene TRBJ1-1; D is possibly TRBD1 (6 bases). V lost 4 bases, J lost 7 bases, and 20 bases lay in between. CDR3 length: 15 amino acids. CDR1 and CDR2 (germline): SGHNT, YYREEE (reference sequence). The CDR3: CASSPGGGLDIEAFF. The CDR3 coding sequence is TGTGCCAGCAGCCCTGGTGGGGGCTTGGATATTGAAGCTTTCTTT. The variable domain in full, with the rest retrieved from reference TRBV5-4 and TRBJ1-1, is ETGVTQSPTHLIKTRGQQVTLRCSSQSGHNTVSWYQQALGQGPQFIFQYYREEENGRGNFPPRFSGLQFPNYSSELNVNALELDDSALYLCASSPGGGLDIEAFFGQGTRLTVV.

The chain recombines TRBV11-1 with TRBJ2-7; tentatively, D is TRBD2 (5 bases). The CDR3 spans 13 residues. Between the trimmed V and J ends, which lost 0 bases and 5 bases, there was a span of 8 bases. Looked up from germline, CDR1 is SGHAT and CDR2 is FQDESV (reference sequence). The CDR3 spells CASSLASGNEQYF. The DNA of the CDR3 is TGTGCCAGCAGCTTAGCGTCCGGGAACGAGCAGTACTTC.

This chain links TRBV4-1 with TRBJ2-1; 9 nucleotides agree with TRBD2. J lost 4 bases, V lost 0 bases, and 4 bases had no gene match. Germline CDR1 reads MGHRA; CDR2 reads YSYEKL. The CDR3 has 16 residues. CDR3: CASSQEGLAGYNEQFF. The CDR3 DNA reads TGCGCCAGCAGCCAAGAGGGGCTAGCGGGGTACAATGAGCAGTTCTTC.